The clone carrying this T cell receptor (beta chain) was picked up a small number of times. The table came from immunoSEQ multiplex PCR; TCRdb's copy has only in-frame clones and leaves some out. The sample has fewer than 110,000 clones, roughly 87% seen once. The germline CDR1 and CDR2 sequences are SGHRS and YFSETQ. The CDR3 sequence is 14 residues long. The V segment lost 4 bases and the J segment 7 bases; nucleotides outside the gene matches: 6. These data originate in a study of blood T cell repertoires in COVID-19. Study as a whole: The origin of the acute and convalescent COVID-19 samples was the United States, Italy and Spain.

Sequencing was performed on peripheral blood. The sequence was collected from a human donor in a cohort sampled during active COVID-19. J is TRBJ1-4 and V is TRBV5-1, with 8 bases that match TRBD1. The CDR3 nucleotides are TGCGCCAGCAGCCAGGGGGCGCGGGGTGAAAAACTGTTTTTT. It codes for CASSQGARGEKLFF.